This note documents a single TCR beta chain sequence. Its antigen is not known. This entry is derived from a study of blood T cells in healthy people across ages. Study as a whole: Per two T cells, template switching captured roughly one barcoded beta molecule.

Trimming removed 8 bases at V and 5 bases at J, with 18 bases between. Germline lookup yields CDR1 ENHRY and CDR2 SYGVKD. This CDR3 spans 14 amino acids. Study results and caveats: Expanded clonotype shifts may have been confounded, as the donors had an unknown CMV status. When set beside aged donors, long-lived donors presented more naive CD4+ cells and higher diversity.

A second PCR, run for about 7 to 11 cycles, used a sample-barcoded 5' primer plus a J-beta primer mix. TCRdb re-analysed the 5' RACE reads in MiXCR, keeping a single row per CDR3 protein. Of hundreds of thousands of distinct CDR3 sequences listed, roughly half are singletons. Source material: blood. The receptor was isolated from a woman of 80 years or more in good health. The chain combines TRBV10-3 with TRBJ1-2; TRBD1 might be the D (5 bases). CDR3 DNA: TGTGCCATCGCCACTGGGGCATCTCTTTATGGCTACACCTTC. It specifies CAIATGASLYGYTF.